The clone carrying this T cell receptor (beta chain) has just a few counts. Its antigen is unidentified. Conversion of TCR transcripts into cDNA relied on 5'RACE template switching, which added a universal primer site and UMIs. MiXCR was run by TCRdb on the 5' RACE reads, yielding one entry per CDR3 protein. The top ten hold roughly a sixth of the sample, which has 350,000 to 550,000 distinct CDR3 sequences, about 17% seen once. This record belongs to a study of T cells after yellow fever vaccination. Points from the study as a whole: The appearance of a small share of clonotypes in both CD4 and CD8 compartments was observed. Subsequent to the booster, the majority of primary-vaccination clones reappeared (roughly 95% CD4, more than 70% CD8).

V shed 4 bases and J shed 5 bases, with 16 bases lying between them. The CDR3 extends over 15 amino acids. Germline CDR1 SGHRS, CDR2 YFSETQ. V is TRBV5-1 and J is TRBJ1-5, with D possibly being TRBD1 (5 bases). The input for sequencing was PBMCs, taken before the yellow fever booster vaccination. The sequence was collected from a man aged 18 to 29 who received the YFV17D yellow fever vaccine. The CDR3 DNA follows: TGCGCCAGCAGCCCGGTGGGGGGGAAGGATCAGCCCCAGCATTTT. As protein: CASSPVGGKDQPQHF. Full variable domain (rest looked up from reference TRBV5-1 and TRBJ1-5): KAGVTQTPRYLIKTRGQQVTLSCSPISGHRSVSWYQQTPGQGLQFLFEYFSETQRNKGNFPGRFSGRQFSNSRSEMNVSTLELGDSALYLCASSPVGGKDQPQHFGDGTRLSIL.